Listed below are T cell receptor beta chains from one sample, sequenced in a study of siplizumab effects on memory and regulatory T cells. Assay: immunoSEQ multiplex PCR; the TCRdb copy retains only in-frame clones and omits some. The table has about 100,000 clones, 91% seen once. Input material: CD4+ T cells sorted from blood. These receptors were taken from a human donor in good health. Both conserved end residues are part of each CDR3. A D gene is named only where the DNA matches it firmly. Size tells how often a clone was seen (once, few, many) or the class of an expanded clone, and some rows leave it out.

V: TRBV10-1; size: -; J: TRBJ2-7; D: TRBD2; CDR3: CASSSGLAGTYEQYF; DNA: TGCGCCAGCAGCTCGGGACTAGCGGGAACCTACGAGCAGTACTTC
V: TRBV29-1; size: -; J: TRBJ1-3; D: -; CDR3: CSPLGGNTIYF; DNA: TGCAGCCCCCTAGGGGGAAACACCATATATTTT
V: TRBV9; size: -; J: TRBJ2-3; D: TRBD1; CDR3: CASSARTGSTDTQYF; DNA: TGTGCCAGCAGCGCACGGACAGGGAGCACAGATACGCAGTATTTT
V: TRBV6-5; size: -; J: TRBJ1-4; D: -; CDR3: CASRTDSENEKLFF; DNA: TGTGCCAGCAGGACGGACAGTGAAAATGAAAAACTGTTTTTT
V: TRBV5-1; size: -; J: TRBJ2-1; D: TRBD1; CDR3: CASSVRQGSSYNEQFF; DNA: TGCGCCAGCAGCGTACGACAGGGCAGCTCCTACAATGAGCAGTTCTTC
V: TRBV7-3; size: -; J: TRBJ2-3; D: -; CDR3: CASSYLGGTDTQYF; DNA: TGTGCCAGCAGCTACCTGGGGGGAACAGATACGCAGTATTTT
V: TRBV29-1; size: -; J: TRBJ1-3; D: TRBD1; CDR3: CSVDARGTSGNTIYF; DNA: TGCAGCGTTGATGCCAGGGGGACCTCTGGAAACACCATATATTTT
V: TRBV2; size: -; J: TRBJ1-3; D: -; CDR3: CASTFTAGAGGNTIYF; DNA: TGTGCCAGCACCTTCACGGCGGGGGCCGGGGGAAACACCATATATTTT
V: TRBV6-5; size: -; J: TRBJ1-4; D: TRBD1; CDR3: CASSDRANEKLFF; DNA: TGTGCCAGCAGCGACAGGGCTAATGAAAAACTGTTTTTT
V: TRBV7-3; size: -; J: TRBJ2-6; D: -; CDR3: CASSLGQGSSGANVLTF; DNA: TGTGCCAGCAGCTTAGGTCAGGGGAGCTCTGGGGCCAACGTCCTGACTTTC
V: TRBV5-4; size: -; J: TRBJ1-1; D: -; CDR3: CASSWGVLGRTEAFF; DNA: TGTGCCAGCAGCTGGGGGGTGCTGGGTCGGACTGAAGCTTTCTTT
V: TRBV7-6; size: -; J: TRBJ2-5; D: TRBD2; CDR3: CASSFGITSGGGETQYF; DNA: TGTGCCAGCAGCTTTGGTATTACTAGCGGGGGGGGAGAGACCCAGTACTTC
V: TRBV6-5; size: once; J: TRBJ1-2; D: -; CDR3: CASSYGGEGNYGYTF; DNA: TGTGCCAGCAGTTACGGGGGGGAGGGAAACTATGGCTACACCTTC
V: TRBV5-6; size: -; J: TRBJ1-5; D: -; CDR3: CASSRPATNQPQHF; DNA: TGTGCCAGCAGCCGACCAGCAACGAATCAGCCCCAGCATTTT
V: TRBV27; size: once; J: TRBJ2-5; D: -; CDR3: CASRDWPQETQYF; DNA: TGTGCCAGCAGGGATTGGCCCCAAGAGACCCAGTACTTC
V: TRBV5-5; size: -; J: TRBJ1-1; D: -; CDR3: CASSLTGGAFF; DNA: TGTGCCAGCAGTTTGACTGGGGGGGCTTTCTTT
V: TRBV27; size: -; J: TRBJ2-5; D: -; CDR3: CASRTGAKETQYF; DNA: TGTGCCAGCAGGACCGGGGCGAAAGAGACCCAGTACTTC
V: TRBV29-1; size: few; J: TRBJ2-5; D: -; CDR3: CSVDGGHQETQYF; DNA: TGCAGCGTTGACGGGGGACACCAAGAGACCCAGTACTTC
V: TRBV6-1; size: -; J: TRBJ1-1; D: -; CDR3: CASHWPMNTEAFF; DNA: TGTGCCAGCCACTGGCCGATGAACACTGAAGCTTTCTTT
V: TRBV4-1; size: -; J: TRBJ2-1; D: -; CDR3: CASSQDYLPSSYNEQFF; DNA: TGCGCCAGCAGCCAAGATTACCTACCTAGCTCCTACAATGAGCAGTTCTTC
V: TRBV6-5; size: once; J: TRBJ1-2; D: TRBD1; CDR3: CASSTRTGEEYHTF; DNA: TGTGCCAGCAGTACACGGACAGGGGAGGAGTACCACACCTTC
V: TRBV7-3; size: once; J: TRBJ1-2; D: TRBD1; CDR3: CASSPTQGGTGYTF; DNA: TGTGCCAGCAGCCCTACCCAGGGGGGGACTGGCTACACCTTC
V: TRBV29-1; size: -; J: TRBJ1-2; D: -; CDR3: CSVDAPNYGYTF; DNA: TGCAGCGTTGATGCACCTAACTATGGCTACACCTTC
V: TRBV7-3; size: -; J: TRBJ2-2; D: -; CDR3: CASSLRVPGELFF; DNA: TGTGCCAGCAGCTTAAGGGTACCCGGGGAGCTGTTTTTT
V: TRBV5-1; size: -; J: TRBJ2-7; D: -; CDR3: CASSSSPGAISSYEQYF; DNA: TGCGCCAGCAGCTCCAGCCCCGGGGCAATCAGCTCCTACGAGCAGTACTTC
V: TRBV28; size: -; J: TRBJ2-7; D: TRBD1; CDR3: CASSRDSISYEQYF; DNA: TGTGCCAGCAGTAGGGACAGTATCTCCTACGAGCAGTACTTC
V: TRBV5-5; size: -; J: TRBJ2-3; D: TRBD1; CDR3: CASSSGQTWDTDTQYF; DNA: TGTGCCAGCAGCTCGGGACAGACATGGGACACAGATACGCAGTATTTT
V: TRBV6-5; size: -; J: TRBJ2-1; D: -; CDR3: CASSRTTLVNEQFF; DNA: TGTGCCAGCAGCAGGACTACTCTAGTGAATGAGCAGTTCTTC
V: TRBV10-3; size: -; J: TRBJ1-2; D: -; CDR3: CAISERTASSYGYTF; DNA: TGTGCCATCAGTGAGAGAACAGCGTCGAGTTATGGCTACACCTTC
V: TRBV7-3; size: -; J: TRBJ2-1; D: -; CDR3: CASSFLSEGNEQFF; DNA: TGTGCCAGCAGCTTTCTATCAGAGGGTAATGAGCAGTTCTTC
V: TRBV2; size: -; J: TRBJ2-3; D: -; CDR3: CASSAGLNTDTQYF; DNA: TGTGCCAGCAGTGCCGGCCTAAACACAGATACGCAGTATTTT
V: TRBV10-3; size: -; J: TRBJ1-1; D: TRBD1; CDR3: CAINLGQGKNTEAFF; DNA: TGTGCCATCAACCTGGGACAGGGGAAGAACACTGAAGCTTTCTTT
V: TRBV6-1; size: -; J: TRBJ1-5; D: -; CDR3: CASRWTANSNQPQHF; DNA: TGTGCCAGCAGATGGACAGCTAATAGCAATCAGCCCCAGCATTTT
V: TRBV5-1; size: -; J: TRBJ1-1; D: TRBD1; CDR3: CASTPTGALNTEAFF; DNA: TGCGCCAGCACCCCGACAGGGGCCTTGAACACTGAAGCTTTCTTT
V: TRBV5-6; size: -; J: TRBJ1-2; D: -; CDR3: CASSLVGGRSGYTF; DNA: TGTGCCAGCAGCTTGGTTGGGGGGCGCTCCGGCTACACCTTC
V: TRBV19; size: -; J: TRBJ1-1; D: -; CDR3: CASRGAGTEAFF; DNA: TGTGCCAGTCGGGGGGCCGGCACTGAAGCTTTCTTT
V: TRBV28; size: -; J: TRBJ2-4; D: TRBD1; CDR3: CASSLTGTGKNIQYF; DNA: TGTGCCAGCAGTTTAACCGGGACAGGGAAAAACATTCAGTACTTC
V: TRBV15; size: -; J: TRBJ1-2; D: -; CDR3: CATSPRRAGGYTF; DNA: TGTGCCACCAGCCCCCGCAGGGCGGGTGGCTACACCTTC
V: TRBV18; size: -; J: TRBJ1-1; D: -; CDR3: CASSLYLTGNTEAFF; DNA: TGTGCCAGCTCACTTTATCTTACAGGGAACACTGAAGCTTTCTTT
V: TRBV2; size: few; J: TRBJ1-5; D: -; CDR3: CASRGFGNQPQHF; DNA: TGTGCCAGCAGGGGGTTCGGCAATCAGCCCCAGCATTTT
V: TRBV7-2; size: once; J: TRBJ2-7; D: TRBD1; CDR3: CASSTTGGGTYEQYF; DNA: TGTGCCAGCAGTACTACAGGGGGCGGGACCTACGAGCAGTACTTC
V: TRBV9; size: once; J: TRBJ2-7; D: TRBD2; CDR3: CASSVGDGRGEQYF; DNA: TGTGCCAGCAGCGTGGGGGACGGGAGGGGCGAGCAGTACTTC
V: TRBV4-2; size: -; J: TRBJ2-3; D: -; CDR3: CASSQSREVGLNTQYF; DNA: TGTGCCAGCAGCCAATCCCGAGAGGTAGGGCTAAATACGCAGTATTTT
V: TRBV23-1; size: -; J: TRBJ2-1; D: TRBD2; CDR3: CASSPPGLAGGSEQFF; DNA: TGCGCCAGCAGTCCGCCCGGACTAGCGGGGGGGAGTGAGCAGTTCTTC
V: TRBV7-9; size: -; J: TRBJ2-3; D: -; CDR3: CASSLVAGKHSTDTQYF; DNA: TGTGCCAGCAGCTTAGTAGCCGGGAAGCACTCCACAGATACGCAGTATTTT
V: TRBV5-1; size: once; J: TRBJ1-1; D: -; CDR3: CASSLIMNTEAFF; DNA: TGCGCCAGCAGCTTGATCATGAACACTGAAGCTTTCTTT
V: TRBV5-1; size: -; J: TRBJ2-7; D: -; CDR3: CASSKQGVAGAEQYF; DNA: TGCGCCAGCAGCAAACAGGGGGTAGCGGGGGCCGAGCAGTACTTC
V: TRBV7-9; size: once; J: TRBJ2-3; D: -; CDR3: CASSLDGGKADTQYF; DNA: TGTGCCAGCAGCTTAGACGGGGGAAAAGCAGATACGCAGTATTTT
V: TRBV19; size: -; J: TRBJ1-2; D: TRBD1; CDR3: CASSTRQGAGNYGYTF; DNA: TGTGCCAGTAGTACCCGACAGGGGGCTGGTAACTATGGCTACACCTTC